The 30 T cell receptor beta chains below come from one sample, sequenced in a study of T cells in Graves' hyperthyroidism and ophthalmopathy. There were TCR beta CDR3 regions amplified from RNA transcripts. HTBI primers were employed in a first-round RT-PCR of the TCR CDR3. TCRdb re-called the multiplex PCR reads through MiXCR, storing one row per CDR3 protein. This table holds approximately 360,000 distinct CDR3 sequences, 20% to 25% found once. Sample: blood. The origin of the receptors is a man aged 50-59 years with Graves' hyperthyroidism.

The rearrangement joins TRBV29-1 to TRBJ2-3; 8 bases fit TRBD2. V was pared by 3 bases and J by 0 bases, with 8 bases of the junction left unmatched. The CDR3 totals 16 residues. Germline V gives CDR1 SQVTM, CDR2 ANQGSEA. The CDR3 here is CSVEQGAGASTDTQYF. CDR3 nucleotide sequence: TGCAGCGTTGAGCAGGGAGCGGGAGCCAGCACAGATACGCAGTATTTT.

In this sample, this clonotype turned up a few times. The J gene is TRBJ2-4, the V gene TRBV11-2; D call uncertain. Germline values: CDR1 SGHAT, CDR2 FQNNGV. This CDR3 has 14 amino acids. V lost 2 bases and J lost 4, with 9 bases in between. CDR3 DNA: TGTGCCAGCAGCTTACTAGGGTGGAAAAACATTCAGTACTTC. It specifies CASSLLGWKNIQYF.

The gene calls are TRBV28 and TRBJ1-2, with 7 bases aligning to TRBD1. Germline loops: CDR1 MDHEN, CDR2 SYDVKM. The V segment lost 3 bases and the J segment 5 bases; nucleotides outside the gene matches: 3. The CDR3 is 13 amino acids. Here the CDR3 reads CASSFATGYGYTF. In nucleotides, the CDR3 is TGTGCCAGCAGTTTCGCGACAGGGTATGGCTACACCTTC.

This clonotype was detected only a few times. The chain joins TRBV28 to TRBJ2-5; D perhaps matches TRBD1 (6 bases). The CDR3 contains 16 residues. The V gene lost 5 bases and the J gene lost 2 bases, with 18 bases spanning the gap. Germline V gives CDR1 MDHEN, CDR2 SYDVKM. CDR3 DNA: TGTGCCAGCAGTCCTATGGGGGCTGGGAAGCAAGAGACCCAGTACTTC. Protein: CASSPMGAGKQETQYF. Combining the CDR3 with reference TRBV28 and TRBJ2-5 gives the whole variable domain DVKVTQSSRYLVKRTGEKVFLECVQDMDHENMFWYRQDPGLGLRLIYFSYDVKMKEKGDIPEGYSVSREKKERFSLILESASTNQTSMYLCASSPMGAGKQETQYFGPGTRLLVL.

A note on this clonotype: Compared with germline, one end of the junction differs, possibly owing to a read error. This sequence joins TRBV3-1 and TRBJ2-1, with D perhaps TRBD2 (7 bases). Germline-derived CDR1 and CDR2 are LGHDT and YNNKEL (reference sequence). The CDR3 contains 13 residues. CDR3: CASNQRGADEQFF. Written as DNA, the CDR3 is TGTGCCAGCAACCAACGGGGGGCGGATGAGCAGTTCTTC.

This clonotype was found a few times. The gene calls are TRBV19 and TRBJ1-2; maybe TRBD1 (6 bases). The CDR3 loop spans 15 amino acids. Germline V gives CDR1 LNHDA, CDR2 SQIVND (reference sequence). V was pared by 4 bases and J by 4 bases, with 16 bases between. The CDR3 spells CASSNRGAEGYGYTF. CDR3 DNA sequence: TGTGCCAGTAGTAACCGGGGGGCTGAGGGCTATGGCTACACCTTC.

This clonotype was counted only a few times. This chain links TRBV18 with TRBJ1-2; D gene ambiguous. Germline CDR1 and CDR2: KGHSH and LQKENI. CDR3 length: 12 residues. The V and J ends lost 4 bases and 3 bases respectively, with 6 bases between them. The CDR3, as DNA: TGTGCCAGCTCACGACGGGACTATGGCTACACCTTC. This gives the protein CASSRRDYGYTF.

In this sample, this clonotype turned up many times. The chain uses TRBV18 and TRBJ1-1; D gene unclear. V was pared by 0 bases and J by 3 bases, with 11 bases between. Germline-derived CDR1 and CDR2 are KGHSH and LQKENI. The CDR3 extends over 15 amino acids. The CDR3 DNA sequence: TGTGCCAGCTCACCACCAGGCAGCCTATACACTGAAGCTTTCTTT. Amino acids: CASSPPGSLYTEAFF. Full variable domain (rest looked up from reference TRBV18 and TRBJ1-1): NAGVMQNPRHLVRRRGQEARLRCSPMKGHSHVYWYRQLPEEGLKFMVYLQKENIIDESGMPKERFSAEFPKEGPSILRIQQVVRGDSAAYFCASSPPGSLYTEAFFGQGTRLTVV.

This clonotype was seen once. This may be a read error: a much more frequent sequence differs by one nucleotide. The chain combines TRBV7-2 with TRBJ2-7; 7 bases fit TRBD1. Germline lookup yields CDR1 SGHTA and CDR2 FQGNSA. CDR3 length equals 13 residues. The CDR3 DNA reads TGTGCCAGCAGCCAGACAGGGTCCTACGAGCGGTACTTC. This translates into CASSQTGSYERYF.

This clonotype has just a few counts. This sequence may be a read error, since a much larger clone differs from it by one base. This chain links TRBV20-1 with TRBJ2-7; TRBD1 matches at 9 bases. The length of the CDR3 is 12 residues. Germline V gene data show CDR1 as DFQATT and CDR2 as SNEGSKA (reference sequence). V was pared by 6 bases and J by 3 bases, with 3 bases of the junction left unmatched. The DNA of the CDR3 is TGCAGTGCAGAGGGACAGGGCTACGAGCAGTACTTC. Translating it yields CSAEGQGYEQYF.

CDR3 residues: CASQPQAYEQYF. CDR3 in DNA: TGTGCCAGCCAACCACAGGCCTACGAGCAGTACTTC. This sequence joins TRBV28 and TRBJ2-7; D possibly corresponds to TRBD1 (5 bases). V lost 8 bases and J 2 bases, leaving 10 bases between the germline ends. Germline lookup yields CDR1 MDHEN and CDR2 SYDVKM. This CDR3 has 12 amino acids.

This clonotype was recorded many times. The V gene is TRBV12-3 or TRBV12-4, the J gene TRBJ2-3, with D hard to call. The V and J ends lost 4 bases and 2 bases respectively, with 13 bases between them. The CDR3 extends over 15 amino acids. The CDR3 DNA follows: TGTGCCAGCAGTTACCCCCCAAGGGTCACAGATACGCAGTATTTT. Its translation is CASSYPPRVTDTQYF.

The V call is TRBV30, the J call TRBJ1-4; no firm D call. The CDR3 consists of 13 residues. V dropped 4 bases and J dropped 8 bases, with 14 bases sitting between them. The germline gives CDR1 GTSNPN, CDR2 SVGIG (reference sequence). CDR3 sequence (DNA): TGTGCCTGGAATGGCATCGGGAGCGAAAAACTGTTTTTT. As protein: CAWNGIGSEKLFF. Supplemented by reference TRBV30 and TRBJ1-4, the full variable domain reads SQTIHQWPATLVQPVGSPLSLECTVEGTSNPNLYWYRQAAGRGLQLLFYSVGIGQISSEVPQNLSASRPQDRQFILSSKKLLLSDSGFYLCAWNGIGSEKLFFGSGTQLSVL.

This clonotype came up many times. This sequence joins TRBV2 and TRBJ2-7; 12 nucleotides match TRBD2. With 5 bases clipped from V and 3 bases from J, the junction kept 2 bases outside the gene matches. Germline CDR1 reads SNHLY; CDR2 reads FYNNEI. The CDR3 consists of 14 residues. The CDR3 DNA reads as TGTGCCAGCAGTAGGACTAGCGGGATCTACGAGCAGTACTTC. Protein sequence: CASSRTSGIYEQYF.

This clonotype was recorded many times. The rearrangement joins TRBV2 to TRBJ2-3, with TRBD1 matching over 8 bases. CDR3 length equals 14 residues. The V segment lost 7 bases and the J segment 0 bases; nucleotides outside the gene matches: 3. The germline CDR1 and CDR2 sequences are SNHLY and FYNNEI. Here the CDR3 DNA reads TGTGCCAGCACCCGGGACAGGAGCACAGATACGCAGTATTTT. It specifies CASTRDRSTDTQYF.

This clonotype has just one count. This rearrangement joins TRBV24-1 to TRBJ1-5; 8 nucleotides line up with TRBD1. CDR3 size: 16 residues. The germline V gene has CDR1 KGHDR and CDR2 SFDVKD. Trimming cost V 5 bases and J 5 bases; bases outside gene matches: 10. The CDR3 bases are TGTGCCACCAGTGGCGTCGGACAGGGCGGCGATCAGCCCCAGCATTTT. This codes for CATSGVGQGGDQPQHF.

The J gene is TRBJ1-3, the V gene TRBV27; D unresolved. V was trimmed by 5 bases and J by 0 bases, leaving 14 bases between them. The length of the CDR3 is 16 residues. CDR1 and CDR2 from the germline V gene are MNHEY and SMNVEV (reference sequence). The CDR3 region has the DNA TGTGCCAGCAGTCCCGCGGGAGGGATCTCTGGAAACACCATATATTTT. Encoded protein: CASSPAGGISGNTIYF.

This clonotype came up a few times. This chain joins TRBV28 and TRBJ2-7; 12 bases agree with TRBD2. Germline values: CDR1 MDHEN, CDR2 SYDVKM. J was trimmed by 3 bases and V by 8 bases; bases with no gene match: 8. The CDR3 sequence is 15 residues long. The CDR3 DNA is TGTGCCAGCGCGACGCCTAGCGGGGGGGGCTACGAGCAGTACTTC. Translated, it gives CASATPSGGGYEQYF. The full variable domain, completed using reference TRBV28 and TRBJ2-7, is DVKVTQSSRYLVKRTGEKVFLECVQDMDHENMFWYRQDPGLGLRLIYFSYDVKMKEKGDIPEGYSVSREKKERFSLILESASTNQTSMYLCASATPSGGGYEQYFGPGTRLTVT.

This clonotype has ten or more counts. This chain joins TRBV7-3 and TRBJ2-3; the match to TRBD2 covers 14 bases. Germline CDR1 reads SGHTA; CDR2 reads FQGTGA. The V and J ends lost 5 bases and 4 bases, in that order; junction bases with no gene match: 5. This CDR3 contains 16 residues. The CDR3 region is CASSVGLAGAADTQYF. CDR3 sequence (DNA): TGTGCCAGCAGCGTGGGACTAGCGGGAGCTGCAGATACGCAGTATTTT.

V and J are TRBV12-3 or TRBV12-4 and TRBJ1-6; D may be TRBD1 (6 bases). Trimming took 5 bases from V and 8 from J, leaving 16 bases between them. The CDR3 sequence is 15 residues long. CDR3 sequence reads: CASSAQGGMYSPLHF. In nucleotides, the CDR3 is TGTGCCAGCAGTGCACAGGGAGGGATGTATTCACCCCTCCACTTT.

This clonotype was observed a handful of times. This sequence joins TRBV7-9 and TRBJ1-1, with D possibly matching TRBD1 (5 bases). Per germline, CDR1 SEHNR and CDR2 FQNEAQ (reference sequence). CDR3 length: 13 residues. Trimming cost V 0 bases and J 11 bases, with 13 bases left between them. For the CDR3, the DNA is TGTGCCAGCAGCTTAGCCGGGGCCCGGGAGGCTTTCTTT. It specifies CASSLAGAREAFF.

This clonotype has just a few counts. The rearrangement joins TRBV30 to TRBJ2-7; D uncertain. V lost 2 bases and J 7 bases, leaving 12 bases between the germline ends. The CDR3 contains 12 residues. Germline V CDR1 and CDR2: GTSNPN, SVGIG (reference sequence). In DNA form, the CDR3 reads TGTGCCTGGAGTACCTACTTAGGGGAGCAGTACTTC. It specifies CAWSTYLGEQYF.

CDR3 amino acids: CASSPLTSGSSDTQYF. In DNA form, the CDR3 reads TGTGCCAGCAGTCCATTGACTAGCGGGAGCTCAGATACGCAGTATTTT. The V gene is TRBV27, the J gene TRBJ2-3; 12 positions agree with TRBD2. Germline CDR1 is MNHEY and CDR2 is SMNVEV (reference sequence). This CDR3 region has 16 residues. Trimming cost V 5 bases and J 4 bases; bases outside gene matches: 7.

This clonotype was detected a few times. The chain carries TRBV20-1 and TRBJ2-2; 13 bases line up with TRBD2. From germline, CDR1 is DFQATT and CDR2 SNEGSKA (reference sequence). This CDR3 comprises 17 residues. V gave up 2 bases and J gave up 1 base; unmatched junction bases: 4. As DNA, the CDR3 is TGCAGTGCTAGAAGACTAGCGGGAGGATGGAACACCGGGGAGCTGTTTTTT. Translated: CSARRLAGGWNTGELFF.

The sample holds many counts of this clonotype. Here the CDR3 reads CASSFQGGYVANYGYTF. In DNA, the CDR3 is TGTGCCAGCAGCTTTCAGGGGGGGTACGTGGCTAACTATGGCTACACCTTC. V and J are TRBV7-8 and TRBJ1-2; 7 nucleotides align to TRBD1. Germline V gene data show CDR1 as SGHVS and CDR2 as FQNEAQ. The CDR3 loop spans 17 amino acids. Unmatched junction bases numbered 10, after V lost 3 bases and J lost 0 bases.

This clonotype was detected only once. J is TRBJ2-7 and V is TRBV19; either TRBD1 or TRBD2 may supply D (6 bases each). Trimming removed 5 bases from V and 6 bases from J, with 20 bases in between. CDR3 length equals 15 residues. CDR1 and CDR2 from the germline V gene are LNHDA and SQIVND (reference sequence). This CDR3 reads CASSPRDIGRLEQYF. The CDR3 DNA reads TGTGCCAGTAGTCCGCGGGACATCGGGCGGCTCGAGCAGTACTTC.

This chain uses TRBV28 with TRBJ1-6; TRBD1 might be the D (5 bases). Between the trimmed V and J ends, which lost 10 bases and 10 bases, there was a span of 23 bases. The CDR3 sequence is 15 residues long. Per the germline V gene, CDR1 is MDHEN and CDR2 is SYDVKM. The CDR3 spells CATSPGPDEGSPLHF. The DNA for the CDR3 is TGTGCCACCTCTCCAGGACCTGATGAGGGGTCACCCCTCCACTTT.

As concerns this clonotype: Being one base from a much bigger clone, this may be a read error. The J gene is TRBJ2-7, the V gene TRBV11-2; 8 nucleotides line up with TRBD1. Germline CDR1 reads SGHAT; CDR2 reads FQNNGV. V gave up 3 bases and J gave up 5 bases; unmatched junction bases: 6. The length of the CDR3 is 14 residues. CDR3 in amino acids: CASSFRTGTDEQYF. The CDR3 DNA reads as TGTGCCAGCAGCTTCAGGACAGGGACGGACGAGCAGTACTTC.

In this sample, this clonotype turned up once. The genes are TRBV28 and TRBJ2-7; 8 bases align to TRBD2. The J segment lost 7 bases and the V segment lost 6 bases, leaving 5 bases of the junction unmatched. The CDR3 length is 12 residues. Germline V lookup: CDR1 MDHEN, CDR2 SYDVKM. The CDR3 sequence: CASSWTSSEQYF. The DNA of the CDR3 is TGTGCCAGCAGCTGGACTAGCTCAGAGCAGTACTTC.

V gene TRBV6-1 combines with J gene TRBJ2-7; 9 bases align to TRBD2. The germline V gene encodes CDR1 MNHNS and CDR2 SASEGT. The CDR3 totals 17 residues. V shed 5 bases and J 4 bases; nucleotides not matched to a gene: 15. The CDR3 DNA sequence: TGTGCCAGCAGTTTAGGTCGAGGCGGGAGGGCCAAGTACGAGCAGTACTTC. Amino acids: CASSLGRGGRAKYEQYF.